A single sample gave rise to the 20 T cell receptor beta chains below, sequenced in a study of T cells in Graves' hyperthyroidism and ophthalmopathy. Authors of the study amplified TCR beta CDR3 regions from RNA transcripts. The TCR CDR3 was amplified in a first-round RT-PCR using the HTBI primer set. Via MiXCR, TCRdb re-called the multiplex PCR reads, giving one row per CDR3 protein. The sample comprises around 450,000 distinct CDR3 sequences, around 16% of which are singletons, and 13% to 15% rests with the top ten. Input material: blood. The receptors originated from a woman between 18 and 29 years old with Graves' hyperthyroidism.

This sequence joins TRBV5-1 and TRBJ1-1; 7 positions agree with TRBD1. The CDR3 loop spans 14 amino acids. Per the germline V gene, CDR1 is SGHRS and CDR2 is YFSETQ. J lost 3 bases, V lost 0 bases, and 2 bases had no gene match. The DNA of the CDR3 is TGCGCCAGCAGCTTGGGCAGGGGGGACACTGAAGCTTTCTTT. Amino acid sequence: CASSLGRGDTEAFF.

The count of this clonotype is one. The chain is built from TRBV20-1 and TRBJ2-7; 7 nucleotides align to TRBD1. Per germline, CDR1 DFQATT and CDR2 SNEGSKA (reference sequence). The CDR3 is 15 amino acids. The V and J ends lost 3 bases and 6 bases, in that order; junction bases with no gene match: 14. The CDR3, as DNA: TGCAGTGCTAGGAGTCCCGGGACAGAAGCCCGCGAGCAGTACTTC. The encoded protein is CSARSPGTEAREQYF.

This clonotype showed up just a few times. The V call is TRBV6-1, the J call TRBJ1-6, with D unclear. Trimming left V 7 bases short and J 8 bases short, with 12 bases between. This CDR3 contains 13 residues. Germline V gene data show CDR1 as MNHNS and CDR2 as SASEGT. The CDR3 DNA follows: TGTGCCAGCACCTTTGAGGGAGATTCACCCCTCCACTTT. Its protein product is CASTFEGDSPLHF.

The table lists this clonotype with many counts. The chain joins TRBV12-3 or TRBV12-4 to TRBJ2-3; D gene unclear. There are 15 residues in the CDR3. The V end was cut by 2 bases, the J end by 4 bases, with 13 bases between. The CDR3 DNA reads TGTGCCAGCAGTTTACCGGTGTTCTCCTCAGATACGCAGTATTTT. Protein product: CASSLPVFSSDTQYF.

This clonotype was observed a handful of times. The chain recombines TRBV20-1 with TRBJ1-1; D call uncertain. Trimming cost V 0 bases and J 2 bases, with 10 bases left between them. Germline V gene data show CDR1 as DFQATT and CDR2 as SNEGSKA (reference sequence). This CDR3 has 14 residues. In nucleotides, the CDR3 is TGCAGTGCTAGAGATCGGACGGCCAACACTGAAGCTTTCTTT. Amino acids: CSARDRTANTEAFF.

A remark on this clonotype: This CDR3 is missing its conserved last phenylalanine or tryptophan, likely due to a read error. The V call is TRBV4-3, the J call TRBJ1-2; no reliable D call. The CDR3 length is 13 residues. The germline V gene encodes CDR1 LGHNA and CDR2 YSLEER. V was shortened by 1 base and J by 3 bases, with 6 bases between the two germline ends. CDR3 in amino acids: CASSQGPYYGYTL. In nucleotides, the CDR3 is TGCGCCAGCAGCCAAGGCCCTTACTATGGCTACACCCTC.

The chain has TRBV4-1 and TRBJ2-3; 7 bases align to TRBD2. With 1 base clipped from V and 0 bases from J, the junction kept 4 bases outside the gene matches. Germline values: CDR1 MGHRA, CDR2 YSYEKL. The CDR3 contains 16 residues. CDR3 nucleotides: TGCGCCAGCAGCCAAGGAACTAGCGTTAGCACAGATACGCAGTATTTT. The encoded protein is CASSQGTSVSTDTQYF.

This clonotype showed up many times. This chain connects TRBV7-9 to TRBJ2-2; 7 positions match TRBD2. V lost 5 bases and J lost 4; bases outside the gene matches: 10. This CDR3 spans 16 amino acids. Germline-derived CDR1 and CDR2 are SEHNR and FQNEAQ (reference sequence). The CDR3 sequence: CASSPNGLVGTGELFF. In DNA, the CDR3 is TGTGCCAGCAGCCCGAACGGACTAGTCGGCACCGGGGAGCTGTTTTTT.

This clonotype was found many times. The rearrangement uses TRBV7-3 and TRBJ1-2; D remains unclear. The CDR3 runs 15 residues. In germline, CDR1 is SGHTA, CDR2 FQGTGA. Trimming pared 4 bases from V and 7 bases from J, leaving 19 bases between. The CDR3, as DNA: TGTGCCAGCAGCTCTAATACCGGACGCGTCGGTGGCTACACCTTC. It translates to CASSSNTGRVGGYTF.

This clonotype was seen repeatedly, ten times or more. This rearrangement joins TRBV11-2 to TRBJ2-3; weak D call: TRBD2 (5 bases). The CDR3 loop spans 15 amino acids. The germline V gene has CDR1 SGHAT and CDR2 FQNNGV. V gave up 5 bases and J gave up 0 bases, with 12 bases separating them. CDR3 in amino acids: CASSPGITSTDTQYF. In DNA, the CDR3 is TGTGCCAGCAGCCCCGGGATTACTAGCACAGATACGCAGTATTTT.

This clonotype showed up many times. The V call is TRBV28, the J call TRBJ2-7; 9 bases agree with TRBD1. V lost 10 bases, J lost 4 bases, and 17 bases stayed unmatched. Looked up from germline, CDR1 is MDHEN and CDR2 is SYDVKM. The CDR3 runs 16 residues. CDR3 sequence: CATDNNRGRRSYEQYF. Written as DNA, the CDR3 is TGTGCCACGGATAATAACAGGGGGCGCAGGTCATACGAGCAGTACTTC. Complete variable domain (other parts from reference TRBV28 and TRBJ2-7): DVKVTQSSRYLVKRTGEKVFLECVQDMDHENMFWYRQDPGLGLRLIYFSYDVKMKEKGDIPEGYSVSREKKERFSLILESASTNQTSMYLCATDNNRGRRSYEQYFGPGTRLTVT.

This clonotype was picked up a small number of times. The chain couples TRBV6-2 or TRBV6-3 to TRBJ2-1; 9 bases are a match to TRBD2. The CDR3 sequence is 14 residues long. CDR1 and CDR2 (germline): MNHEY, SVGEGT. V was clipped by 3 bases and J by 7 bases; unmatched bases: 4. CDR3: CASSYAGGGNEQFF. The CDR3, as DNA: TGTGCCAGCAGTTATGCGGGGGGGGGAAATGAGCAGTTCTTC.

The gene calls are TRBV25-1 and TRBJ1-2; weak D call: TRBD1 (5 bases). CDR3 length: 14 amino acids. From germline, CDR1 is MGHDK and CDR2 SYGVNS. Trimming shortened V by 7 bases and J by 5 bases, and 17 bases separated the two germline ends. CDR3 residues: CASNQLGLDYGYTF. The CDR3 DNA sequence: TGTGCCAGCAACCAGTTGGGACTCGATTATGGCTACACCTTC.

This clonotype was observed many times. The chain links TRBV12-3 or TRBV12-4 to TRBJ2-7; D call uncertain. Trimming stripped 6 bases from V and 4 bases from J, with 16 bases between. This CDR3 contains 14 residues. The CDR3 protein is CASSFRQDRYEQYF. The DNA of the CDR3 is TGTGCCAGCAGCTTTCGCCAGGATCGATACGAGCAGTACTTC.

This clonotype was observed at least ten times. The rearrangement links TRBV12-3 or TRBV12-4 to TRBJ2-7, with 9 bases matching TRBD1. This CDR3 has 15 residues. V trimming: 1 base; J trimming: 6 bases; junction bases outside the gene matches: 7. CDR3 coding DNA: TGTGCCAGCAGTTTAGATATTGGACAGGGGACCGAGCAGTACTTC. Protein sequence: CASSLDIGQGTEQYF.

Of note for this clonotype: This sequence may be a read error, since a much larger clone differs from it by one base. The gene calls are TRBV5-1 and TRBJ1-6, with D perhaps TRBD1 (5 bases). Trimming took 3 bases from V and 9 from J, leaving 13 bases between them. This CDR3 is built from 14 residues. Germline values: CDR1 SGHRS, CDR2 YFSETQ. In DNA form, the CDR3 reads TGCGCCAGCAGCTCCGACAGTCATAGTTCACCCCTCCACTTT. Translation gives CASSSDSHSSPLHF. Complete variable domain (other parts from reference TRBV5-1 and TRBJ1-6): KAGVTQTPRYLIKTRGQQVTLSCSPISGHRSVSWYQQTPGQGLQFLFEYFSETQRNKGNFPGRFSGRQFSNSRSEMNVSTLELGDSALYLCASSSDSHSSPLHFGNGTRLTVT.

This clonotype was detected ten times or more. The chain links TRBV2 to TRBJ1-1; 7 positions match TRBD1. The CDR3 contains 13 residues. CDR1 is SNHLY, CDR2 FYNNEI, per germline. V lost 3 bases, J lost 11 bases, and 9 bases stayed unmatched. DNA of the CDR3: TGTGCCAGCAGTGATTGGGGCAGGGGGGTTGCTTTCTTT. This gives the protein CASSDWGRGVAFF.

This clonotype was observed a few times. The chain couples TRBV29-1 to TRBJ2-7; unclear D gene. The V end lost 5 bases, the J end lost 3 bases, and 11 bases lay between the germline ends. The CDR3 extends over 12 amino acids. Germline CDR1 is SQVTM and CDR2 is ANQGSEA. DNA for the CDR3: TGCAGCGTTCTCAGGTCCGGCTACGAGCAGTACTTC. It specifies CSVLRSGYEQYF.

The chain recombines TRBV19 with TRBJ2-5, with 7 bases aligning to TRBD1. This CDR3 spans 15 amino acids. Germline CDR1 reads LNHDA; CDR2 reads SQIVND (reference sequence). The ends lost 2 bases at V and 2 bases at J; junction bases unmatched: 5. The CDR3 nucleotides are TGTGCCAGTAGTATATTGGGACAGCGACAAGAGACCCAGTACTTC. This sequence encodes CASSILGQRQETQYF.

Points on this clonotype: Sequence at one end of the junction differs from germline and may be a read error. The V and J genes are TRBV28 and TRBJ2-5; D might be TRBD2 (6 bases). The length of the CDR3 is 15 residues. Looked up from germline, CDR1 is MDHEN and CDR2 is SYDVKM. The CDR3 loop is CASSFILALKETQCF. DNA for the CDR3: TGTGCCAGCAGTTTTATTCTAGCGTTAAAAGAGACCCAGTGCTTC.